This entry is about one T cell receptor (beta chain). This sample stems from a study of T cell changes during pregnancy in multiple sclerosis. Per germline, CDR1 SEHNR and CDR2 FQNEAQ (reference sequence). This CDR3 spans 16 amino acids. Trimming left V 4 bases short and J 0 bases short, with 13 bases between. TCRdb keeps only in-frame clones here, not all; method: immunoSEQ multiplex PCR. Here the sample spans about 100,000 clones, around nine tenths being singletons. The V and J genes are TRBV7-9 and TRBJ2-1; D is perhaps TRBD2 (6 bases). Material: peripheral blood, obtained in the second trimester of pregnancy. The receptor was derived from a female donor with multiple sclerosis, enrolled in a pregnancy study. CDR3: CASSSLAGSSYNEQFF. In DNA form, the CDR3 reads TGTGCCAGCAGCTCACTGGCGGGGAGCTCCTACAATGAGCAGTTCTTC.